The 18 T cell receptor beta chains listed next were all sequenced from one sample in a study of shared clonotypes between healthy human individuals. This table comes from immunoSEQ multiplex PCR, and its TCRdb copy is limited to in-frame clones, with some not included. The sample yields some 240,000 clones, approximately 65% seen once. The specimen was memory CD4+ T cells sorted from blood. Subset defined: CD45RA-negative fraction. The receptors originated from a man aged 30-40 years in good health.

This clone was counted only a few times. The gene calls are TRBV7-9 and TRBJ2-1; 10 bases are a match to TRBD2. The germline V gene has CDR1 SEHNR and CDR2 FQNEAQ (reference sequence). V trimming: 2 bases; J trimming: 9 bases; junction bases outside the gene matches: 13. The length of the CDR3 is 17 residues. CDR3 sequence (DNA): TGTGCCAGCAGCTTAACACCAAGCGGGAGGGCCGATCTTGAGCAGTTCTTC. It specifies CASSLTPSGRADLEQFF.

The V gene is TRBV15, the J gene TRBJ2-5; D is tentatively TRBD1 or TRBD2 (5 bases each). Germline CDR1 is LNHNV and CDR2 is YYDKDF (reference sequence). V shed 0 bases and J shed 3 bases, with 14 bases lying between them. CDR3 length: 16 amino acids. The CDR3 protein is CATSREPRGSEETQYF. In nucleotides, the CDR3 is TGTGCCACCAGCAGAGAACCCCGGGGCTCGGAAGAGACCCAGTACTTC.

The rearrangement joins TRBV4-3 to TRBJ2-1, with a possible D match to TRBD2 (5 bases). Germline V gives CDR1 LGHNA, CDR2 YSLEER. The CDR3 is made up of 15 amino acids. Trimming took 1 base from V and 4 from J, leaving 11 bases between them. The CDR3 coding sequence is TGCGCCAGCAGCCAAGCACTAGAAGGGTACAATGAGCAGTTCTTC. Translation gives CASSQALEGYNEQFF.

This chain uses TRBV6-1 with TRBJ2-3, with D hard to call. The CDR3 extends over 13 amino acids. The V end lost 3 bases, the J end lost 11 bases, and 15 bases lay between the germline ends. Germline V gene data show CDR1 as MNHNS and CDR2 as SASEGT. CDR3 nucleotide sequence: TGTGCCAGCAGTGAGAGCTCCGGCCTTGGGCAGTATTTT. Its protein product is CASSESSGLGQYF.

This clone was observed a handful of times. The chain has TRBV27 and TRBJ2-7; D uncertain. From germline, CDR1 is MNHEY and CDR2 SMNVEV (reference sequence). The V gene lost 2 bases and the J gene lost 3 bases, with 11 bases spanning the gap. The CDR3 sequence is 14 residues long. CDR3 amino acids: CASSLKEAVYEQYF. The CDR3 DNA sequence: TGTGCCAGCAGTTTAAAGGAAGCAGTCTACGAGCAGTACTTC.

The V gene is TRBV30, the J gene TRBJ2-1, with 13 bases that match TRBD2. Germline CDR1 and CDR2: GTSNPN and SVGIG (reference sequence). V trimming: 8 bases; J trimming: 9 bases; junction bases outside the gene matches: 4. The CDR3 is made up of 12 amino acids. This CDR3 reads CAGTSGKGEQFF. The CDR3 DNA follows: TGTGCCGGGACTAGCGGGAAGGGTGAGCAGTTCTTC.

The chain employs TRBV5-1 and TRBJ1-1; 8 nucleotides line up with TRBD1. Germline V CDR1 and CDR2: SGHRS, YFSETQ. CDR3 length: 14 residues. V lost 4 bases to trimming and J lost 0 bases; unmatched junction nucleotides: 2. The CDR3 region has the DNA TGCGCCAGCAGCCTGGGACAGGTGAACACTGAAGCTTTCTTT. It translates to CASSLGQVNTEAFF.

J is TRBJ2-2 and V is TRBV10-3, with 8 bases lining up with TRBD1. The CDR3 has 14 residues. V shed 6 bases, J shed 7 bases, and the junction held 7 bases outside the gene matches. Germline V CDR1 and CDR2: ENHRY, SYGVKD. The CDR3 DNA is TGTGCCATCAGGAGGACAGGGTCTGACGGGGAGCTGTTTTTT. Translating it yields CAIRRTGSDGELFF.

This chain connects TRBV28 to TRBJ1-2; 7 nucleotides match TRBD1. This CDR3 is 16 amino acids long. J gave up 0 bases and V 0 bases, and 4 bases lay outside the gene matches. Germline V gene sequence: CDR1 MDHEN, CDR2 SYDVKM. The CDR3 DNA reads TGTGCCAGCAGTTTATGGGGGACAGCTTCTAACTATGGCTACACCTTC. Amino acids: CASSLWGTASNYGYTF.

This clone was detected a few times. The V gene is TRBV25-1, the J gene TRBJ2-1, with 8 bases lining up with TRBD2. The CDR3 totals 16 residues. The germline CDR1 and CDR2 sequences are MGHDK and SYGVNS. Trimming cost V 4 bases and J 0 bases; bases outside gene matches: 5. This CDR3 reads CASSGQSGSSYNEQFF. The CDR3 DNA follows: TGTGCCAGCAGTGGGCAGAGCGGGAGCTCCTACAATGAGCAGTTCTTC.

As to this clone: Within the sample, other DNA sequences also encode this same CDR3. The chain uses TRBV15 and TRBJ2-1; D not certain. V shed 1 base and J shed 3 bases, with 1 base lying between them. Germline loops: CDR1 LNHNV, CDR2 YYDKDF (reference sequence). The CDR3 runs to 12 residues. In DNA, the CDR3 is TGTGCCACCAGCAGAGTCTACAATGAGCAGTTCTTC. This encodes CATSRVYNEQFF. Variable domain in full (rest from reference TRBV15 and TRBJ2-1): DAMVIQNPRYQVTQFGKPVTLSCSQTLNHNVMYWYQQKSSQAPKLLFHYYDKDFNNEADTPDNFQSRRPNTSFCFLDIRSPGLGDTAMYLCATSRVYNEQFFGPGTRLTVL.

This clone showed up just a few times. The J gene is TRBJ1-5, the V gene TRBV7-9; D might be TRBD1 (5 bases). Per germline, CDR1 SEHNR and CDR2 FQNEAQ (reference sequence). Trimming cost V 5 bases and J 5 bases, with 13 bases left between them. CDR3 length equals 14 residues. CDR3 loop: CASSPQGRDQPQHF. The CDR3 region has the DNA TGTGCCAGCAGCCCCCAGGGAAGGGATCAGCCCCAGCATTTT.

The V call is TRBV4-1, the J call TRBJ1-2; D is ambiguous. Looked up from germline, CDR1 is MGHRA and CDR2 is YSYEKL. The V and J ends lost 1 base and 4 bases respectively, with 4 bases between them. There are 12 residues in the CDR3. The CDR3 DNA reads TGCGCCAGCAGCCAAGGGGTCTATGGCTACACCTTC. It is translated as CASSQGVYGYTF.

This rearrangement joins TRBV28 to TRBJ2-5; maybe TRBD1 (7 bases). The CDR3 loop spans 16 amino acids. CDR1 MDHEN and CDR2 SYDVKM come from the germline V gene. Trimming cost V 2 bases and J 2 bases, with 15 bases left between them. This CDR3 reads CASSLGGTVSQETQYF. The DNA for the CDR3 is TGTGCCAGCAGTTTAGGGGGGACAGTTTCTCAAGAGACCCAGTACTTC. Using reference TRBV28 and TRBJ2-5 for the parts outside the CDR3, the full variable domain is DVKVTQSSRYLVKRTGEKVFLECVQDMDHENMFWYRQDPGLGLRLIYFSYDVKMKEKGDIPEGYSVSREKKERFSLILESASTNQTSMYLCASSLGGTVSQETQYFGPGTRLLVL.

With regard to this clone: Other DNA sequences in this specimen translate into the identical CDR3. The rearrangement links TRBV11-2 to TRBJ1-1; the D is unclear. V gave up 1 base and J gave up 1 base, with 4 bases separating them. Germline V gene data show CDR1 as SGHAT and CDR2 as FQNNGV. This CDR3 comprises 13 residues. DNA for the CDR3: TGTGCCAGCAGCTTAGGGACGAACACTGAAGCTTTCTTT. Protein product: CASSLGTNTEAFF. Variable domain in full (rest from reference TRBV11-2 and TRBJ1-1): EAGVAQSPRYKIIEKRQSVAFWCNPISGHATLYWYQQILGQGPKLLIQFQNNGVVDDSQLPKDRFSAERLKGVDSTLKIQPAKLEDSAVYLCASSLGTNTEAFFGQGTRLTVV.

The rearrangement uses TRBV7-3 and TRBJ2-5; maybe TRBD2 (5 bases). Germline CDR1 SGHTA, CDR2 FQGTGA. Trimming cost V 5 bases and J 3 bases, with 10 bases left between them. This CDR3 is 13 amino acids long. CDR3 sequence: CASSPGSKETQYF. The CDR3 DNA is TGTGCCAGCAGCCCTGGGAGCAAAGAGACCCAGTACTTC.

This clone was seen a few times. This sequence joins TRBV29-1 and TRBJ2-5; tentatively, D is TRBD2 (6 bases). CDR1 and CDR2 from the germline V gene are SQVTM and ANQGSEA. There are 13 residues in the CDR3. V lost 3 bases and J 0 bases, leaving 8 bases between the germline ends. The CDR3, as DNA: TGCAGCGTTGAGCGGGGAAACCAAGAGACCCAGTACTTC. This translates into CSVERGNQETQYF.

This chain's CDR3 is CASSYRTSGNEQYF. CDR3 DNA sequence: TGCGCCAGCAGCTACCGGACTAGCGGTAACGAGCAGTACTTC. This rearrangement joins TRBV5-1 to TRBJ2-7; 10 bases are shared with TRBD2. This CDR3 has 14 residues. CDR1 and CDR2 (germline): SGHRS, YFSETQ. V lost 3 bases, J lost 5 bases, and 5 bases stayed unmatched.